This T cell receptor (beta chain) was retrieved from a study of molecular identifiers for immune sequencing clone quantification. V lost 1 base and J lost 3; bases outside the gene matches: 0. The CDR3 extends over 15 amino acids. From germline, CDR1 is LGHNA and CDR2 YSLEER. Researchers sorted naive CD8 T cells as cells that were CD8+CD4-CCR7+CD45RA+. TCRdb fed the PCR reads into MiXCR, producing one record per CDR3 protein. The sample records approximately 12,000 distinct CDR3 sequences, approximately 20% being singletons. This clonotype was seen a handful of times. V gene TRBV4-3 combines with J gene TRBJ2-1, with 10 bases aligning to TRBD2. The receptor's source is a human donor in good health. Some libraries in this study had Jurkat cell RNA spiked in. The sample comprised naive CD8+ T cells from blood, with Jurkat cell RNA spiked in. Subset in this sample: FACS-sorted CD8+CD4-CCR7+CD45RA+ naive T cells. CDR3 nucleotide sequence: TGCGCCAGCAGCCAAGGACTAGCGGGCTACAATGAGCAGTTCTTC. It yields the protein CASSQGLAGYNEQFF.